Presented here are 29 T cell receptor beta chains from one specimen sequenced in a study of T cells in Graves' hyperthyroidism and ophthalmopathy. Researchers took RNA transcripts and amplified the TCR beta CDR3 regions from them. HTBI primers were employed in a first-round RT-PCR of the TCR CDR3. MiXCR was run by TCRdb on the multiplex PCR reads, yielding one entry per CDR3 protein. The sample lists some 490,000 distinct CDR3 sequences; 20% to 25% were seen once. Input material: blood. All receptors derive from an older woman with Graves' ophthalmopathy.

This clonotype was recorded at least ten times. This chain links TRBV4-1 with TRBJ2-7; TRBD1 agrees at 8 bases. The ends lost 4 bases at V and 5 bases at J; junction bases unmatched: 16. This CDR3 spans 17 amino acids. Germline V gives CDR1 MGHRA, CDR2 YSYEKL. CDR3 in DNA: TGCGCCAGCAGCCCCGTTGCGACAGGGGACTTAACGGACGAGCAGTACTTC. Protein sequence: CASSPVATGDLTDEQYF.

This clonotype was observed a few times. This sequence joins TRBV6-2 or TRBV6-3 and TRBJ1-1; D might be TRBD1 (5 bases). Germline CDR1 and CDR2: MNHEY and SVGEGT. Trimming cost V 2 bases and J 4 bases, with 8 bases left between them. This CDR3 has 13 amino acids. This chain's CDR3 is CASSYAGSTEAFF. The CDR3 nucleotides read TGTGCCAGCAGTTACGCAGGGAGCACTGAAGCTTTCTTT.

This clonotype came up many times. The chain combines TRBV30 with TRBJ2-3, with 7 nucleotides matching TRBD1. This CDR3 spans 13 amino acids. Trimming cost V 0 bases and J 5 bases; bases outside gene matches: 2. Germline V gene sequence: CDR1 GTSNPN, CDR2 SVGIG (reference sequence). The CDR3 region is CAWSVDRVDTQYF. In DNA, the CDR3 is TGTGCCTGGAGTGTCGACAGGGTAGATACGCAGTATTTT.

The chain links TRBV19 to TRBJ1-1, with TRBD1 matching over 9 bases. The CDR3 loop spans 17 amino acids. J was trimmed by 1 base and V by 5 bases; bases with no gene match: 11. The germline CDR1 and CDR2 sequences are LNHDA and SQIVND (reference sequence). CDR3 nucleotides: TGTGCCAGTAGTCCGACCCTCCGGACAGGGGAGAACACTGAAGCTTTCTTT. Translation gives CASSPTLRTGENTEAFF.

This clonotype was counted a few times. This chain joins TRBV11-2 and TRBJ2-3; 14 bases fit TRBD2. The V and J ends lost 5 bases and 3 bases, in that order; junction bases with no gene match: 10. The CDR3 loop spans 18 amino acids. Germline V CDR1 and CDR2: SGHAT, FQNNGV. The CDR3 sequence is CASSPSETSGRDTDTQYF. The DNA of the CDR3 is TGTGCCAGCAGCCCCTCTGAGACTAGCGGGAGGGATACAGATACGCAGTATTTT.

The table lists this clonotype with a few counts. The rearrangement uses TRBV7-9 and TRBJ2-7, with 14 nucleotides matching TRBD2. The CDR3 covers 15 residues. With V trimmed by 5 bases and J by 4 bases, 4 bases remained unmatched. The germline V gene has CDR1 SEHNR and CDR2 FQNEAQ (reference sequence). CDR3 sequence reads: CASSAGLAGGYEQYF. Here the CDR3 DNA reads TGTGCCAGCAGCGCCGGACTAGCGGGAGGTTACGAGCAGTACTTC.

The chain carries TRBV5-1 and TRBJ1-4; D ambiguous. Per the germline V gene, CDR1 is SGHRS and CDR2 is YFSETQ. Deletions cut 0 bases from V and 8 bases from J, with 20 bases between. This CDR3 has 17 residues. CDR3 nucleotide sequence: TGCGCCAGCAGCTTGGAAGGCGGAGCCATATCCAGAGAAAAACTGTTTTTT. Protein: CASSLEGGAISREKLFF.

This clonotype was observed a handful of times. V and J are TRBV6-5 and TRBJ2-5; perhaps TRBD1 as D (6 bases). The CDR3 is made up of 16 amino acids. V lost 0 bases and J lost 4, with 15 bases in between. Germline V gene sequence: CDR1 MNHEY, CDR2 SVGAGI. CDR3: CASSYSRQTGSETQYF. CDR3 DNA sequence: TGTGCCAGCAGTTACTCTAGACAGACAGGTTCAGAGACCCAGTACTTC.

The gene calls are TRBV11-2 and TRBJ2-7, with 11 positions matching TRBD2. In germline, CDR1 is SGHAT, CDR2 FQNNGV. V trimming: 7 bases; J trimming: 4 bases; junction bases outside the gene matches: 3. The CDR3 runs to 13 residues. The CDR3 loop reads CASTGTSGYEQYF. The CDR3, as DNA: TGTGCCAGCACCGGGACTAGCGGTTACGAGCAGTACTTC.

This clonotype was recorded many times. J is TRBJ2-7 and V is TRBV7-2; TRBD1 matches at 9 bases. J lost 2 bases, V lost 1 base, and 12 bases had no gene match. The CDR3 loop spans 18 amino acids. Germline values: CDR1 SGHTA, CDR2 FQGNSA. CDR3 loop: CASSLGAVSWDRAYEQYF. DNA of the CDR3: TGTGCCAGCAGCTTAGGTGCGGTCTCGTGGGACAGGGCCTACGAGCAGTACTTC.

This clonotype was detected many times. This rearrangement joins TRBV2 to TRBJ1-1; D might be TRBD1 (5 bases). Germline V lookup: CDR1 SNHLY, CDR2 FYNNEI. Trimming took 1 base from V and 8 from J, leaving 14 bases between them. The CDR3 has 14 residues. The CDR3 DNA is TGTGCCAGCAGTGAAGGCGGGGCGGGGGGAGAAGCTTTCTTT. Translated: CASSEGGAGGEAFF.

The V and J genes are TRBV29-1 and TRBJ2-7; D ambiguous. CDR1 is SQVTM and CDR2 is ANQGSEA in the germline V gene. Trimming removed 0 bases at V and 1 base at J, with 4 bases between. This CDR3 has 12 amino acids. The CDR3 nucleotides read TGCAGCGTTGAAGAGAAGTCCTACGAGCAGTACTTC. Amino acids: CSVEEKSYEQYF.

This clonotype was observed a handful of times. The rearrangement joins TRBV7-8 to TRBJ1-5; 7 positions agree with TRBD1. The CDR3 extends over 16 amino acids. The junction had 10 bases not matched to a gene; V was cut back by 4 bases and J by 4 bases. Germline CDR1 and CDR2: SGHVS and FQNEAQ. The CDR3 loop is CASSSRPGQPNQPQHF. The CDR3, as DNA: TGTGCCAGCAGCTCCCGCCCGGGACAGCCTAATCAGCCCCAGCATTTT.

The chain is built from TRBV19 and TRBJ1-1; tentatively, D is TRBD1 (5 bases). Germline V lookup: CDR1 LNHDA, CDR2 SQIVND (reference sequence). The CDR3 is 15 amino acids. The V end lost 0 bases, the J end lost 3 bases, and 11 bases lay between the germline ends. The CDR3 DNA reads as TGTGCCAGTAGTATAGAAGGGGACCGACACACTGAAGCTTTCTTT. This encodes CASSIEGDRHTEAFF.

This clonotype was recorded a few times. This rearrangement joins TRBV6-5 to TRBJ2-7; D perhaps matches TRBD2 (6 bases). Germline assignment: CDR1 MNHEY and CDR2 SVGAGI. The CDR3 consists of 16 residues. V lost 0 bases and J lost 2, with 14 bases in between. CDR3 nucleotide sequence: TGTGCCAGCAGTTACTCCTTGGATAGCGGCCCCTACGAGCAGTACTTC. It codes for CASSYSLDSGPYEQYF.

This clonotype came up a few times. The rearrangement uses TRBV6-1 and TRBJ2-3; 7 bases align to TRBD1. Germline CDR1 is MNHNS and CDR2 is SASEGT. The CDR3 runs 15 residues. V lost 6 bases to trimming and J lost 0 bases; unmatched junction nucleotides: 6. CDR3 residues: CASRLLGQSTDTQYF. CDR3 DNA sequence: TGTGCCAGCAGGCTATTGGGACAGAGCACAGATACGCAGTATTTT.

The chain joins TRBV20-1 to TRBJ2-1; D might be TRBD1 or TRBD2, each matching 5 bases. The CDR3 runs 13 residues. The germline CDR1 and CDR2 sequences are DFQATT and SNEGSKA (reference sequence). V gave up 0 bases and J gave up 6 bases, with 9 bases separating them. CDR3 nucleotides: TGCAGTGCTAGAGAACGGGGCCTCAATGAGCAGTTCTTC. Translated: CSARERGLNEQFF.

V is TRBV20-1 and J is TRBJ2-5; D might be TRBD2 (7 bases). The CDR3 length is 14 residues. Germline CDR1 and CDR2: DFQATT and SNEGSKA (reference sequence). V lost 6 bases and J lost 5, with 19 bases in between. The CDR3 region is CSARGGALRETQYF. The CDR3 DNA follows: TGCAGTGCACGTGGGGGGGCGCTTCGGGAGACCCAGTACTTC.

The J gene is TRBJ2-7, the V gene TRBV12-3 or TRBV12-4; D is ambiguous. V was cut by 6 bases and J by 2 bases, with 8 bases left in between. The CDR3 has 12 amino acids. The CDR3 DNA reads as TGTGCCAGCAGGGGAAACACCTACGAGCAGTACTTC. Translated: CASRGNTYEQYF.

J is TRBJ2-3 and V is TRBV6-1; D not resolved. The V end was cut by 5 bases, the J end by 2 bases, with 11 bases between. Germline V gives CDR1 MNHNS, CDR2 SASEGT. The CDR3 runs 14 residues. CDR3 loop: CASSSAKLTDTQYF. CDR3 bases: TGTGCCAGCAGTTCAGCAAAGCTCACAGATACGCAGTATTTT.

In this sample, this clonotype turned up many times. This chain joins TRBV7-2 and TRBJ2-3, with D perhaps TRBD2 (6 bases). This CDR3 has 14 residues. Trimming took 6 bases from V and 0 from J, leaving 10 bases between them. CDR1 and CDR2 (germline): SGHTA, FQGNSA. The CDR3 bases are TGTGCCAGCAGACCGGGACTCAGCACAGATACGCAGTATTTT. Protein: CASRPGLSTDTQYF.

This clonotype appeared many times. V gene TRBV28 combines with J gene TRBJ2-3; TRBD2 matches at 10 bases. Per germline, CDR1 MDHEN and CDR2 SYDVKM. V shed 5 bases and J 5 bases; nucleotides not matched to a gene: 7. The CDR3 runs to 15 residues. DNA for the CDR3: TGTGCCAGCAGTCCAAGCGGGAGGGCAGTAGATACGCAGTATTTT. Residues: CASSPSGRAVDTQYF.

The chain employs TRBV6-1 and TRBJ2-4, with TRBD1 identical over 7 bases. The CDR3 is 16 amino acids. V gave up 4 bases and J gave up 1 base; unmatched junction bases: 7. Germline lookup yields CDR1 MNHNS and CDR2 SASEGT. The CDR3 DNA reads as TGTGCCAGCAGTGCGGGACAGACACTTGCCAAAAACATTCAGTACTTC. Its protein product is CASSAGQTLAKNIQYF.

In this sample, this clonotype turned up once. The V gene is TRBV5-1, the J gene TRBJ1-1; D remains unclear. Germline lookup yields CDR1 SGHRS and CDR2 YFSETQ. V lost 0 bases and J lost 1, with 13 bases in between. The CDR3 loop spans 16 amino acids. The CDR3 DNA reads TGCGCCAGCAGCTTGGCCCCTGGTCGGAGGAACACTGAAGCTTTCTTT. It encodes CASSLAPGRRNTEAFF.

Many counts were recorded for this clonotype. The V and J genes are TRBV27 and TRBJ2-3; no definite D call. Germline V lookup: CDR1 MNHEY, CDR2 SMNVEV (reference sequence). The germline V and J ends were trimmed by 3 bases and 0 bases, with 13 bases remaining between them. The CDR3 sequence is 16 residues long. The CDR3 protein is CASSFKDPRSTDTQYF. The CDR3 bases are TGTGCCAGCAGTTTTAAGGATCCACGGAGCACAGATACGCAGTATTTT.

This clonotype turned up a few times. The J gene is TRBJ2-2, the V gene TRBV25-1; 9 bases agree with TRBD1. Germline trimming cut 3 bases from V and 2 bases from J; bases unmatched to any gene: 4. The CDR3 has 16 residues. CDR1 and CDR2 (germline): MGHDK, SYGVNS. This CDR3 reads CASSDLGQGNTGELFF. The DNA of the CDR3 is TGTGCCAGCAGTGACTTGGGACAGGGTAACACCGGGGAGCTGTTTTTT.

This clonotype was seen more than once but under ten times. The rearrangement joins TRBV7-2 to TRBJ1-1; D is ambiguous. Germline assignment: CDR1 SGHTA and CDR2 FQGNSA. Trimming pared 1 base from V and 6 bases from J, leaving 15 bases between. This CDR3 spans 15 amino acids. The CDR3 nucleotides are TGTGCCAGCAGCTTAGACTACACCTTCCCCCCTGAAGCTTTCTTT. As protein: CASSLDYTFPPEAFF.

This clonotype was seen a few times. The rearrangement uses TRBV7-2 and TRBJ1-4; no clear D gene. The CDR3 is 13 residues long. Germline V lookup: CDR1 SGHTA, CDR2 FQGNSA. Deletions cut 0 bases from V and 6 bases from J, with 5 bases between. The CDR3: CASSLARYEKLFF. CDR3 in DNA: TGTGCCAGCAGCTTAGCCCGGTATGAAAAACTGTTTTTT.

This clonotype was found a few times. The rearrangement uses TRBV6-1 and TRBJ1-6; a weak D match, TRBD1 (5 bases). Trimming pared 1 base from V and 11 bases from J, leaving 15 bases between. The CDR3 covers 15 residues. CDR1 MNHNS and CDR2 SASEGT come from the germline V gene. The CDR3 coding sequence is TGTGCCAGCAGTGAAGTGGGAGGGGAGGTGACACCCCTCCACTTT. Its protein product is CASSEVGGEVTPLHF.